This T cell receptor beta chain originates from a study of blood T cell repertoires in COVID-19. Study-wide context: Collection of acute and convalescent COVID-19 samples took place in the United States, Italy and Spain. From T cells, B-cell-depleted T cells, or PBMCs came the material, which was cDNA or gDNA.

Per the original data handling: Estimated nucleated cell counts came from reference gene primer amplification. The assay was immunoSEQ multiplex PCR, and TCRdb's table has in-frame clones only and misses some. The V and J calls and clone size were taken over from that table, and D and trimming were inferred from the DNA. Of some 340,000 clones listed, more than 85% were seen once; the top ten hold less than 4%. Someone with COVID-19 had been met by exposed participants within 2 weeks before study entry. The CDR3 runs 12 residues. The germline V gene encodes CDR1 MRHNA and CDR2 SNTAGT. Trimming removed 5 bases from V and 5 bases from J; junction bases left unmatched: 2.

This TCR came from a woman in her twenties or thirties who had been exposed to COVID-19. V and J are TRBV6-4 and TRBJ1-2; 7 bases are a match to TRBD1. Sequences were obtained from PBMCs or T cells enriched from blood (not recorded which). CDR3 amino acids: CASSSGQYGYTF. Written as DNA, the CDR3 is TGTGCCAGCAGTTCGGGACAGTATGGCTACACCTTC.